These 24 T cell receptor beta chains were all obtained from the same sample, sequenced in a study of OX40 agonist ivuxolimab in advanced cancers. Some clones are missing from TCRdb's copy, which holds only in-frame ones; the method was immunoSEQ multiplex PCR. This table holds about 81,000 clones, around 85% found once. The specimen comprised CD4+ or CD8+ T cells sorted from blood, sampled in a trial of the OX40 agonist ivuxolimab. Receptor source: an adult with an advanced solid tumor such as melanoma, head and neck, liver or kidney cancer.

This sequence joins TRBV2 and TRBJ2-7; D may be TRBD1 (5 bases). CDR3 length equals 14 residues. CDR1 and CDR2 (germline): SNHLY, FYNNEI. V lost 7 bases, J lost 6 bases, and 19 bases lay in between. The CDR3 sequence is CASIKVAGMGEQYV. The DNA of the CDR3 is TGTGCCAGCATCAAGGTGGCAGGGATGGGCGAGCAGTACGTC.

The chain combines TRBV19 with TRBJ1-3; unclear D gene. This CDR3 spans 11 amino acids. The V gene's germline CDR1 is LNHDA and CDR2 SQIVND (reference sequence). V gave up 3 bases and J gave up 8 bases, with 5 bases separating them. The CDR3 nucleotides read TGTGCCAGTAGTATGGAGGACACCATATATTTT. Protein sequence: CASSMEDTIYF.

The rearrangement links TRBV5-1 to TRBJ1-2, with 11 bases lining up with TRBD1. V lost 1 base and J lost 2; bases outside the gene matches: 7. The germline V gene encodes CDR1 SGHRS and CDR2 YFSETQ. The CDR3 loop spans 17 amino acids. The CDR3 sequence: CASSLNGQGAGNYGYTF. The CDR3 DNA follows: TGCGCCAGCAGCTTGAACGGACAGGGGGCAGGGAACTATGGCTACACCTTC.

V gene TRBV28 combines with J gene TRBJ1-2; a possible D gene is TRBD1 (5 bases). This CDR3 has 14 amino acids. Germline CDR1 reads MDHEN; CDR2 reads SYDVKM. Trimming left V 6 bases short and J 2 bases short, with 13 bases between. This CDR3 reads CASRAVWDNYGYTF. In DNA form, the CDR3 reads TGTGCCAGCAGGGCGGTCTGGGACAACTATGGCTACACCTTC.

On this clone itself: An end of the junction does not agree with germline; a read error may underlie this. This CDR3 is CASIEWGLAGAGGVF. In nucleotides, the CDR3 is TGTGCCAGCATCGAATGGGGACTAGCGGGAGCCGGGGGGGTTTTT. This chain connects TRBV2 to TRBJ2-3; 14 bases are a match to TRBD2. CDR1 is SNHLY and CDR2 is FYNNEI in the germline V gene. This CDR3 comprises 15 residues.

The V and J genes are TRBV19 and TRBJ2-1; no clear D gene. The CDR3 consists of 9 residues. Deletions cut 10 bases from V and 10 bases from J, with 8 bases between. Germline CDR1 and CDR2: LNHDA and SQIVND (reference sequence). CDR3 bases: TGTGCCACGGTAGGGGAGCAGTTCTTC. This codes for CATVGEQFF. Based on the CDR3 plus reference TRBV19 and TRBJ2-1, the full variable domain is DGGITQSPKYLFRKEGQNVTLSCEQNLNHDAMYWYRQDPGQGLRLIYYSQIVNDFQKGDIAEGYSVSREKKESFPLTVTSAQKNPTAFYLCATVGEQFFGPGTRLTVL.

The V call is TRBV14, the J call TRBJ2-5; 7 bases align to TRBD2. Germline CDR1 SGHDN, CDR2 FVKESK. The CDR3 has 15 amino acids. Germline trimming cut 1 base from V and 7 bases from J; bases unmatched to any gene: 9. In DNA form, the CDR3 reads TGTGCCAGCAGCCAAGTTCCATATGGCGGGGGGACCCAGTACTTC. It is translated as CASSQVPYGGGTQYF.

The chain links TRBV5-8 to TRBJ1-5; D call uncertain. The CDR3 has 15 residues. V was cut by 7 bases and J by 3 bases, with 17 bases left in between. Germline loops: CDR1 SGHTS, CDR2 YDEGEE. DNA for the CDR3: TGTGCCAGCGCGGTTCGAAACAGAGACAATCAGCCCCAGCATTTT. Residues: CASAVRNRDNQPQHF.

The rearrangement uses TRBV18 and TRBJ2-7; 8 bases fit TRBD2. V gave up 3 bases and J gave up 1 base; unmatched junction bases: 8. Germline loops: CDR1 KGHSH, CDR2 LQKENI. The CDR3 has 16 amino acids. The chain's CDR3 is CASSPPGRGGSYEQYF. CDR3 coding DNA: TGTGCCAGCTCACCCCCTGGACGCGGGGGGTCCTACGAGCAGTACTTC.

V and J are TRBV5-6 and TRBJ2-1; no firm D call. The V gene's germline CDR1 is SGHDT and CDR2 YYEEEE. V lost 5 bases, J lost 10 bases, and 10 bases lay in between. The CDR3 loop spans 11 amino acids. The CDR3 DNA reads TGTGCCAGCAGTCGGGCCTGGGAGCAGTTCTTC. Translated: CASSRAWEQFF.

The rearrangement uses TRBV25-1 and TRBJ2-4, with D perhaps TRBD1 or TRBD2 (5 bases each). CDR3 length equals 14 residues. CDR1 is MGHDK and CDR2 is SYGVNS in the germline V gene. Deletions cut 10 bases from V and 3 bases from J, with 16 bases between. CDR3 bases: TGTGCCACCGGAATTTCTGGGGGCAAAAACATTCAGTACTTC. Amino acids: CATGISGGKNIQYF.

The chain is built from TRBV5-1 and TRBJ1-2; D remains unclear. The CDR3 spans 14 residues. Germline values: CDR1 SGHRS, CDR2 YFSETQ. V lost 0 bases and J lost 1, with 7 bases in between. The CDR3 region is CASSLDTYNYGYTF. For the CDR3, the DNA is TGCGCCAGCAGCTTGGATACGTATAACTATGGCTACACCTTC.

The chain is built from TRBV18 and TRBJ2-3; D unclear. V was shortened by 6 bases and J by 0 bases, with 13 bases between the two germline ends. This CDR3 region has 15 residues. CDR1 and CDR2 from the germline V gene are KGHSH and LQKENI. This CDR3 reads CASSSAPSSTDTQYF. The CDR3 DNA sequence: TGTGCCAGCTCCTCAGCTCCTTCTAGCACAGATACGCAGTATTTT.

V gene TRBV6-5 combines with J gene TRBJ1-1, with D hard to call. Germline CDR1 is MNHEY and CDR2 is SVGAGI. The CDR3 is 13 residues long. V lost 2 bases and J 1 base, leaving 5 bases between the germline ends. As DNA, the CDR3 is TGTGCCAGCAGTTACCTGAAGAACACTGAAGCTTTCTTT. This codes for CASSYLKNTEAFF.

This chain connects TRBV18 to TRBJ2-7, with 8 bases identical to TRBD1. The CDR3 extends over 15 amino acids. Germline V gene sequence: CDR1 KGHSH, CDR2 LQKENI. J gave up 1 base and V 4 bases, and 6 bases lay outside the gene matches. The CDR3 DNA sequence: TGTGCCAGCTCACTGGGACAGGAACCTTCCTACGAGCAGTACTTC. This encodes CASSLGQEPSYEQYF.

This chain links TRBV5-4 with TRBJ2-1; TRBD1 or TRBD2 may be the D gene (6 bases each). The CDR3 spans 15 residues. V shed 0 bases and J shed 6 bases, with 13 bases lying between them. In germline, CDR1 is SGHNT, CDR2 YYREEE (reference sequence). This CDR3 reads CASSLGGAGSNEQFF. CDR3 DNA: TGTGCCAGCAGCTTGGGGGGGGCGGGATCCAATGAGCAGTTCTTC. Supplemented by reference TRBV5-4 and TRBJ2-1, the full variable domain reads ETGVTQSPTHLIKTRGQQVTLRCSSQSGHNTVSWYQQALGQGPQFIFQYYREEENGRGNFPPRFSGLQFPNYSSELNVNALELDDSALYLCASSLGGAGSNEQFFGPGTRLTVL.

The rearrangement uses TRBV2 and TRBJ1-6; the match to TRBD1 covers 8 bases. The germline gives CDR1 SNHLY, CDR2 FYNNEI. V lost 4 bases, J lost 9 bases, and 5 bases stayed unmatched. The CDR3 covers 14 residues. CDR3 nucleotides: TGTGCCAGCAGTGCGGCGACAGGGGTTTCACCCCTCCACTTT. Translated, it gives CASSAATGVSPLHF.

The J gene is TRBJ1-2, the V gene TRBV5-6; TRBD1 agrees at 9 bases. CDR1 and CDR2 from the germline V gene are SGHDT and YYEEEE. The CDR3 sequence is 13 residues long. J was trimmed by 3 bases and V by 3 bases; bases with no gene match: 0. CDR3 nucleotides: TGTGCCAGCAGCTGGGACAGGGACTATGGCTACACCTTC. Its translation: CASSWDRDYGYTF.

The V gene is TRBV2, the J gene TRBJ1-4; TRBD1 matches at 7 bases. The germline gives CDR1 SNHLY, CDR2 FYNNEI. J was trimmed by 5 bases and V by 6 bases; bases with no gene match: 15. CDR3 length equals 17 residues. The CDR3 bases are TGTGCCAGCAGCCGCCGAGCTAGGACAGGAGAAAATGAAAAACTGTTTTTT. Translating gives CASSRRARTGENEKLFF. Using reference TRBV2 and TRBJ1-4 for the parts outside the CDR3, the full variable domain is EPEVTQTPSHQVTQMGQEVILRCVPISNHLYFYWYRQILGQKVEFLVSFYNNEISEKSEIFDDQFSVERPDGSNFTLKIRSTKLEDSAMYFCASSRRARTGENEKLFFGSGTQLSVL.

The chain has TRBV7-2 and TRBJ1-2, with TRBD1 matching 9 bases. Germline V lookup: CDR1 SGHTA, CDR2 FQGNSA. V dropped 4 bases and J dropped 4; count of bases not matched to a gene: 4. The CDR3 consists of 14 residues. The CDR3 sequence: CASSSPGQGYGYTF. The CDR3 nucleotides read TGTGCCAGCAGCTCTCCGGGACAGGGCTATGGCTACACCTTC.

This clone occurred once. The genes are TRBV6-1 and TRBJ1-3; D is unresolved. The V end was cut by 4 bases, the J end by 2 bases, with 12 bases between. CDR3 length equals 15 residues. Germline values: CDR1 MNHNS, CDR2 SASEGT. The CDR3 region has the DNA TGTGCCAGCAGTGGGGCCTACTGGCCTGGAAACACCATATATTTT. Amino acids: CASSGAYWPGNTIYF.

The chain combines TRBV5-1 with TRBJ2-1, with D unresolved. V dropped 1 base and J dropped 4 bases, with 9 bases sitting between them. This CDR3 is built from 14 residues. Germline V gene sequence: CDR1 SGHRS, CDR2 YFSETQ. The CDR3 loop reads CASSLSVEYNEQFF. In nucleotides, the CDR3 is TGCGCCAGCAGCTTGTCGGTCGAATACAATGAGCAGTTCTTC.

The CDR3 DNA reads TGTGCCAGTATCTACACCAGCGGCTATGGCTACACCTTC. Translated: CASIYTSGYGYTF. The gene calls are TRBV19 and TRBJ1-2; D is unclear. CDR3 size: 13 residues. Germline values: CDR1 LNHDA, CDR2 SQIVND (reference sequence). V was cut by 7 bases and J by 4 bases, with 13 bases left in between.

The chain employs TRBV28 and TRBJ1-3; possibly TRBD1 for D (5 bases). Germline CDR1 reads MDHEN; CDR2 reads SYDVKM. The CDR3 runs 15 residues. V was clipped by 7 bases and J by 4 bases, with 17 bases between them. The CDR3 loop reads CASMGDRRIGNTIYF. CDR3 sequence (DNA): TGTGCCAGCATGGGGGATAGGAGAATCGGAAACACCATATATTTT.